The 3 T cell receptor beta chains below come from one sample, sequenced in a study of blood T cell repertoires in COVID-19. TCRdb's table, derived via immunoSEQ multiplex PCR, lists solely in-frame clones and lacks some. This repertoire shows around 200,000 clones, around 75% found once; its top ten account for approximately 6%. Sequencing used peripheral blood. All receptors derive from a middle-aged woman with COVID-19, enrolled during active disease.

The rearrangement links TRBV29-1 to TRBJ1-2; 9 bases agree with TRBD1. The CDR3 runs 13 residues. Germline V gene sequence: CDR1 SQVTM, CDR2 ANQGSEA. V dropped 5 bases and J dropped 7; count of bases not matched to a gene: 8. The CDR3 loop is CSVPQQGAVGYTF. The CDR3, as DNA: TGCAGCGTTCCCCAACAGGGGGCGGTTGGCTACACCTTC.

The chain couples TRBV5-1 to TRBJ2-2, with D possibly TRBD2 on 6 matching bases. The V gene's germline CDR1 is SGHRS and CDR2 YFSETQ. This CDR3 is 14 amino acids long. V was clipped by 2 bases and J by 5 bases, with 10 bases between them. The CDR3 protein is CASSLISGTGELFF. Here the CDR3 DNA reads TGCGCCAGCAGCTTAATAAGCGGGACCGGGGAGCTGTTTTTT.

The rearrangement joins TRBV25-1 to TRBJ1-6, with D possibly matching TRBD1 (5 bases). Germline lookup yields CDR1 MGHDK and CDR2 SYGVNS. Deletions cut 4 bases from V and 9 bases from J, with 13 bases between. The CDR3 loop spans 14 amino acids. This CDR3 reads CASSATRDSSPLHF. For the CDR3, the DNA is TGTGCCAGCAGTGCAACTCGGGACTCTTCACCCCTCCACTTT.